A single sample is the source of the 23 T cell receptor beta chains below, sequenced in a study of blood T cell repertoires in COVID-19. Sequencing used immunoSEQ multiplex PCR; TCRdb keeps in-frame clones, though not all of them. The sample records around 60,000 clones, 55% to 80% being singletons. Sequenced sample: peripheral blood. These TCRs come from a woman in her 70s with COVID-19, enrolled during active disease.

This chain's CDR3 is CASSIVGRAYEQYF. CDR3 nucleotides: TGTGCCAGTAGTATAGTGGGCAGGGCTTACGAGCAGTACTTC. This chain links TRBV19 with TRBJ2-7; D might be TRBD1 (5 bases). The germline V and J ends were trimmed by 1 base and 4 bases, with 11 bases remaining between them. The germline V gene has CDR1 LNHDA and CDR2 SQIVND (reference sequence). The CDR3 has 14 residues.

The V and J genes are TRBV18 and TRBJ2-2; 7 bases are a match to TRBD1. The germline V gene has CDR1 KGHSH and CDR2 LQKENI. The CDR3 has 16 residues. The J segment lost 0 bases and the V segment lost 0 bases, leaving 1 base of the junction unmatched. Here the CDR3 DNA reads TGTGCCAGCTCACCACCGACAGGGTCGAACACCGGGGAGCTGTTTTTT. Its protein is CASSPPTGSNTGELFF.

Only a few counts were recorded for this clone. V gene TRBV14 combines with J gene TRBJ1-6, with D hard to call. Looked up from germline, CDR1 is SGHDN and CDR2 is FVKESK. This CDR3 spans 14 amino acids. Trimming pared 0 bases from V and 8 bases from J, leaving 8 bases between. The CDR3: CASSQEMRYSPLHF. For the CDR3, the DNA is TGTGCCAGCAGCCAAGAAATGCGGTATTCACCCCTCCACTTT.

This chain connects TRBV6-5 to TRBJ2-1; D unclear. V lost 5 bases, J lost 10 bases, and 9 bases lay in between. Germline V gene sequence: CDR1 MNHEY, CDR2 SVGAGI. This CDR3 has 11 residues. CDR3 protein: CASSILREQFF. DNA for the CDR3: TGTGCCAGCAGTATTTTGCGGGAGCAGTTCTTC.

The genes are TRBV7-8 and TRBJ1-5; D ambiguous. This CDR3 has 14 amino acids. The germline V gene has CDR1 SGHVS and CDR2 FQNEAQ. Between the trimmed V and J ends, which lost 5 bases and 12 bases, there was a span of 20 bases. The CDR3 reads CASSLSSLRPHQHF. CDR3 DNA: TGTGCCAGCAGCCTTAGTTCTCTCAGGCCCCACCAGCATTTT.

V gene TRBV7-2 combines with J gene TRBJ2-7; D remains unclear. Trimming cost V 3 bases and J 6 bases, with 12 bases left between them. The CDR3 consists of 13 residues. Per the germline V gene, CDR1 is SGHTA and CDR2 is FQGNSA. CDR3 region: CASSLGQVREQYF. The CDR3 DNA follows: TGTGCCAGCAGCTTGGGCCAGGTCCGCGAGCAGTACTTC.

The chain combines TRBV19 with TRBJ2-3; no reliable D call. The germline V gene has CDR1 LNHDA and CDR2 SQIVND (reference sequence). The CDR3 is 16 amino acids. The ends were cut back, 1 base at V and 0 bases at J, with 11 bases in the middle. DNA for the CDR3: TGTGCCAGTAGTATAGCTGGCTTTTCTAGCACAGATACGCAGTATTTT. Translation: CASSIAGFSSTDTQYF.

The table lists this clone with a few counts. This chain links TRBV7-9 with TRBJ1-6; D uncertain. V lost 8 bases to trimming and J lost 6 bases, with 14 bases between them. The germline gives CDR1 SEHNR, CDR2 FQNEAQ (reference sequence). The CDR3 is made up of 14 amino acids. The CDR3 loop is CASSPRRANSPLHF. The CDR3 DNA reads TGTGCCAGCTCCCCGAGGAGGGCTAATTCACCCCTCCACTTT.

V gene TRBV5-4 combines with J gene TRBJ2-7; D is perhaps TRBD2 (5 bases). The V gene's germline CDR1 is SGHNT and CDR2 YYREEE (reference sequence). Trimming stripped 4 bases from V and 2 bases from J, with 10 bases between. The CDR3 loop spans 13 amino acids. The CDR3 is CASSRGSTYEQYF. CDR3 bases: TGTGCCAGCAGCCGGGGTTCCACCTACGAGCAGTACTTC. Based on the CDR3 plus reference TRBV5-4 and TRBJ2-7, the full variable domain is ETGVTQSPTHLIKTRGQQVTLRCSSQSGHNTVSWYQQALGQGPQFIFQYYREEENGRGNFPPRFSGLQFPNYSSELNVNALELDDSALYLCASSRGSTYEQYFGPGTRLTVT.

The DNA for the CDR3 is TGCAGCGTTCGAACAGGGAGCCCCACTAATGAAAAACTGTTTTTT. Its protein product is CSVRTGSPTNEKLFF. V and J are TRBV29-1 and TRBJ1-4, with a tentative D call TRBD1 (6 bases). The CDR3 totals 15 residues. Per germline, CDR1 SQVTM and CDR2 ANQGSEA. V lost 5 bases and J 2 bases, leaving 15 bases between the germline ends.

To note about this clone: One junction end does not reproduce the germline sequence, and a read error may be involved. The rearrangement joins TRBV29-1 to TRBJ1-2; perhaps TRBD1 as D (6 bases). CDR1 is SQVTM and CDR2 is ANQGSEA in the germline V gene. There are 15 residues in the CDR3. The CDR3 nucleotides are TGCAGCGCTGAAGAAGGTGTTGGGGGGGCTGGTGGCTACACCTTC. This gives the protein CSAEEGVGGAGGYTF.

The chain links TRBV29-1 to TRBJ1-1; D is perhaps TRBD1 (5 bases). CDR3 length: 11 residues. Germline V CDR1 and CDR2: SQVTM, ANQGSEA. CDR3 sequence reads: CRGGPTDEAFF. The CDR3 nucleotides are TGCAGGGGTGGCCCGACAGATGAAGCTTTCTTT.

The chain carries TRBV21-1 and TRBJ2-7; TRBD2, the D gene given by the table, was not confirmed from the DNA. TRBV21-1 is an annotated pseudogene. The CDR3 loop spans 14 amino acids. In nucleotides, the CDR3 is TGTGCCAGCAGCCACGGACGGGGGATATACGAGCAGTACGTC. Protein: CASSHGRGIYEQYV.

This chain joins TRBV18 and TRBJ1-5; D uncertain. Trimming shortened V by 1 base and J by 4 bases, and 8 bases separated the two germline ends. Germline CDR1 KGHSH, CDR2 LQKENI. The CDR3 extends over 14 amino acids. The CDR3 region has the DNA TGTGCCAGCTCACCACAGAGGGCTAATCAGCCCCAGCATTTT. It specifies CASSPQRANQPQHF.

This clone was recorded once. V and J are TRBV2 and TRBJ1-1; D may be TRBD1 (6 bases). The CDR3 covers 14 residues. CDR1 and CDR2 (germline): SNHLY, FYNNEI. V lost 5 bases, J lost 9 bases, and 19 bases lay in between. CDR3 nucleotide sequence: TGTGCCAGCAGTCCGTACAGGGAGCCGCCTCAAGCTTTCTTT. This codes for CASSPYREPPQAFF.

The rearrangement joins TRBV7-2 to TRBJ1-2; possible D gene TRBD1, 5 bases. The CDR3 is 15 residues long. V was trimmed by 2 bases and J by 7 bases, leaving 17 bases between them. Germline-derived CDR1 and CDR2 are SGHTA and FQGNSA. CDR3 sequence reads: CASSLQIAGMGGYTF. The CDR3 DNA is TGTGCCAGCAGCTTACAAATTGCAGGGATGGGTGGCTACACCTTC.

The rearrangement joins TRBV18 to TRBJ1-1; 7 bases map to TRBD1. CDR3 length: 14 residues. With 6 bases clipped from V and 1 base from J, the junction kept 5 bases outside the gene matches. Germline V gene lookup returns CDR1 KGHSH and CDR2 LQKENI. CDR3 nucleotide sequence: TGTGCCAGCTCGGAACAGGGGCAGAACACTGAAGCTTTCTTT. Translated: CASSEQGQNTEAFF.

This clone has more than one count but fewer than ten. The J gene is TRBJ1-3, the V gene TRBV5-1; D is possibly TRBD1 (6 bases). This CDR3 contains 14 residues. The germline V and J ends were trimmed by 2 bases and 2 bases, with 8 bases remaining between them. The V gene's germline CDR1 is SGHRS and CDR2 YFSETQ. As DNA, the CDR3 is TGCGCCAGCAGCTTCAGGGGTGCTGGAAACACCATATATTTT. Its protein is CASSFRGAGNTIYF.

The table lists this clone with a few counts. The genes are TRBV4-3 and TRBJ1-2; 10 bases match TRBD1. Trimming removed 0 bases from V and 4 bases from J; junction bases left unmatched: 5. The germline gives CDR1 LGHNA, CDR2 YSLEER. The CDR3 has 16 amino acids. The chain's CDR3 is CASSQDRTGGAYGYTF. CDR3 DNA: TGCGCCAGCAGCCAAGATAGGACAGGGGGTGCCTATGGCTACACCTTC.

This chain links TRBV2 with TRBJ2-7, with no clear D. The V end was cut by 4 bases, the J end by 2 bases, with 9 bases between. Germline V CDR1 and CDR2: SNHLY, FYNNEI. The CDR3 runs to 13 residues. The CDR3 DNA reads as TGTGCCAGCAGTGGGAACGAGGCCTACGAGCAGTACTTC. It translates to CASSGNEAYEQYF.

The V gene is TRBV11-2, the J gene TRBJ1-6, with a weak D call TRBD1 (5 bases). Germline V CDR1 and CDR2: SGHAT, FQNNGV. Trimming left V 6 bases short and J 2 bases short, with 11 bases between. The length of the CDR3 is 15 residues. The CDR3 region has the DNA TGTGCCAGCAGGGGGGGGAGAACCTATAATTCACCCCTCCACTTT. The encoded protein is CASRGGRTYNSPLHF.

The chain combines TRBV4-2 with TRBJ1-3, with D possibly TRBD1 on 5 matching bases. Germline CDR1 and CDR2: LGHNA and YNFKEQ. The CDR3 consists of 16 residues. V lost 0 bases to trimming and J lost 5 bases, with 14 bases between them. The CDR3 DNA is TGTGCCAGCAGCCAAGAACGGGGGGGTAAACGAAACACCATATATTTT. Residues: CASSQERGGKRNTIYF.

The CDR3 sequence: CASSPWGAEAFF. The CDR3, as DNA: TGTGCCAGCAGCCCCTGGGGGGCTGAAGCTTTCTTT. The rearrangement uses TRBV6-2 or TRBV6-3 and TRBJ1-1; TRBD1 is a possible D gene (5 bases). V was pared by 6 bases and J by 6 bases, with 11 bases between. This CDR3 has 12 residues. From germline, CDR1 is MNHEY and CDR2 SVGEGT.